This entry lists 17 T cell receptor beta chains sequenced from one sample in a study of response to subunit inactivated influenza vaccine. MiXCR, run by TCRdb on the RT-PCR reads, gives a single entry per CDR3 protein. The sample has more than 450,000 distinct CDR3 sequences, roughly 12% seen once; the top ten hold 10% to 13%. This specimen consisted of PBMCs from blood, obtained on the day of vaccination. These receptors came from a man aged 50-60 years who received an inactivated influenza vaccine.

In its sample, this clonotype was seen a few times. The CDR3 here is CASSLSRTGTYNYGYTF. The CDR3 nucleotides are TGTGCCAGCAGCTTAAGCCGGACAGGGACTTATAACTATGGCTACACCTTC. The chain is built from TRBV7-2 and TRBJ1-2, with TRBD1 matching over 8 bases. This CDR3 has 17 residues. Trimming at V came to 2 bases and at J to 1 base, leaving 9 bases not matched to a gene. Germline CDR1 is SGHTA and CDR2 is FQGNSA.

The rearrangement joins TRBV27 to TRBJ2-5; D is ambiguous. CDR1 MNHEY and CDR2 SMNVEV come from the germline V gene (reference sequence). The CDR3 is 14 amino acids. V was cut by 6 bases and J by 1 base, with 12 bases left in between. This chain's CDR3 is CASSSHVLQETQYF. The CDR3 nucleotides read TGTGCCAGCAGCTCTCACGTACTCCAAGAGACCCAGTACTTC.

In this sample, this clonotype turned up a few times. V is TRBV5-1 and J is TRBJ2-2; D is undetermined. Trimming removed 4 bases at V and 0 bases at J, with 10 bases between. CDR3 length: 15 amino acids. CDR1 is SGHRS, CDR2 YFSETQ, per germline. The CDR3 protein is CASSLTEANTGELFF. CDR3 sequence (DNA): TGCGCCAGCAGCCTTACAGAAGCGAACACCGGGGAGCTGTTTTTT.

This clonotype appeared many times. The rearrangement links TRBV20-1 to TRBJ2-1; D gene unclear. The CDR3 extends over 10 amino acids. Trimming left V 4 bases short and J 5 bases short, with 3 bases between. Germline V gene data show CDR1 as DFQATT and CDR2 as SNEGSKA (reference sequence). The CDR3 loop is CSAINNEQFF. In nucleotides, the CDR3 is TGCAGTGCTATCAACAATGAGCAGTTCTTC.

This clonotype was picked up a small number of times. This rearrangement joins TRBV7-2 to TRBJ2-1; D may be TRBD2 (6 bases). Germline-derived CDR1 and CDR2 are SGHTA and FQGNSA. V was cut by 3 bases and J by 3 bases, with 12 bases left in between. CDR3 length equals 15 residues. The CDR3 nucleotides are TGTGCCAGCAGCTTCGGGACTCCACACTACAATGAGCAGTTCTTC. As protein: CASSFGTPHYNEQFF.

This clonotype was found many times. The chain links TRBV12-3 or TRBV12-4 to TRBJ1-1; D is unresolved. Trimming took off 6 bases at V and 3 bases at J, with 5 bases between the two ends. The CDR3 runs 11 residues. The CDR3 coding sequence is TGTGCCAGCAGCCAAGACACTGAAGCTTTCTTT. It is translated as CASSQDTEAFF.

The chain couples TRBV20-1 to TRBJ2-1; 12 bases are shared with TRBD2. With 6 bases clipped from V and 8 bases from J, the junction kept 8 bases outside the gene matches. The length of the CDR3 is 14 residues. The V gene's germline CDR1 is DFQATT and CDR2 SNEGSKA (reference sequence). The CDR3 sequence is CSALTSGSSDEQFF. CDR3 sequence (DNA): TGCAGTGCGCTGACTAGCGGGAGTTCGGATGAGCAGTTCTTC.

This clonotype occurred many times. The J gene is TRBJ2-7, the V gene TRBV5-1; D uncertain. Trimming shortened V by 0 bases and J by 5 bases, and 12 bases separated the two germline ends. Per germline, CDR1 SGHRS and CDR2 YFSETQ. CDR3 length: 14 residues. DNA of the CDR3: TGCGCCAGCAGCTTGGTGATTTCCGCAAACGAGCAGTACTTC. Its translation: CASSLVISANEQYF.

Many counts were recorded for this clonotype. This rearrangement joins TRBV29-1 to TRBJ2-3; D gene ambiguous. The V and J ends lost 1 base and 4 bases respectively, with 9 bases between them. The CDR3 has 13 residues. From germline, CDR1 is SQVTM and CDR2 ANQGSEA. In nucleotides, the CDR3 is TGCAGCGTTGAAGTAAGGGTGGCAGATACGCAGTATTTT. This encodes CSVEVRVADTQYF.

The chain carries TRBV2 and TRBJ1-3; D perhaps matches TRBD1 (5 bases). CDR1 and CDR2 from the germline V gene are SNHLY and FYNNEI. The CDR3 sequence is 16 residues long. The ends were cut back, 1 base at V and 0 bases at J, with 10 bases in the middle. The CDR3 DNA is TGTGCCAGCAGTGAAGGGGGACGGATCTCTGGAAACACCATATATTTT. This translates into CASSEGGRISGNTIYF.

In its sample, this clonotype was seen a few times. The chain is built from TRBV27 and TRBJ2-1, with D perhaps assigned TRBD1 or TRBD2 (6 bases each). The V and J ends lost 7 bases and 1 base respectively, with 11 bases between them. Germline V gives CDR1 MNHEY, CDR2 SMNVEV (reference sequence). The CDR3 has 14 amino acids. CDR3 nucleotide sequence: TGTGCCAGCACCAAGGGGGGATCCTACAATGAGCAGTTCTTC. Translated, it gives CASTKGGSYNEQFF.

CDR3 coding DNA: TGCAGTGCTAGAGGGACAGTATCGGATACTGAAGCTTTCTTT. As protein: CSARGTVSDTEAFF. V is TRBV20-1 and J is TRBJ1-1; the D gene is possibly TRBD1 (6 bases). Germline V gives CDR1 DFQATT, CDR2 SNEGSKA (reference sequence). This CDR3 comprises 14 residues. V was cut by 1 base and J by 5 bases, with 14 bases left in between.

The rearrangement joins TRBV12-3 or TRBV12-4 to TRBJ2-1; TRBD2 might be the D (6 bases). CDR3 length: 15 residues. V gave up 4 bases and J gave up 0 bases, with 10 bases separating them. DNA for the CDR3: TGTGCCAGCAGTTGGGACTGGAGCTCCTACAATGAGCAGTTCTTC. Encoded protein: CASSWDWSSYNEQFF.

CDR3 loop: CASSLTSGNLYNEQFF. DNA of the CDR3: TGTGCCAGCAGTCTGACTAGCGGTAATCTCTACAATGAGCAGTTCTTC. The rearrangement joins TRBV27 to TRBJ2-1; 9 nucleotides align to TRBD2. The CDR3 runs to 16 residues. Germline CDR1 and CDR2: MNHEY and SMNVEV (reference sequence). V trimming: 5 bases; J trimming: 3 bases; junction bases outside the gene matches: 8.

The chain has TRBV20-1 and TRBJ2-7, with D perhaps matching TRBD2 (5 bases). The CDR3 spans 11 residues. V was shortened by 5 bases and J by 3 bases, with 8 bases between the two germline ends. Looked up from germline, CDR1 is DFQATT and CDR2 is SNEGSKA (reference sequence). CDR3 loop: CSAGRVYEQYF. CDR3 nucleotide sequence: TGCAGTGCTGGGAGAGTCTACGAGCAGTACTTC.

The chain carries TRBV5-1 and TRBJ2-6, with D hard to call. V lost 0 bases to trimming and J lost 0 bases, with 7 bases between them. Per the germline V gene, CDR1 is SGHRS and CDR2 is YFSETQ. This CDR3 is 16 amino acids long. CDR3 protein: CASSLEVNSGANVLTF. The DNA for the CDR3 is TGCGCCAGCAGCTTGGAAGTAAACTCTGGGGCCAACGTCCTGACTTTC.

This clonotype was counted a single time. The chain combines TRBV5-1 with TRBJ2-1, with a tentative D call TRBD2 (6 bases). The ends were cut back, 0 bases at V and 0 bases at J, with 16 bases in the middle. The CDR3 has 18 amino acids. Germline lookup yields CDR1 SGHRS and CDR2 YFSETQ. The DNA for the CDR3 is TGCGCCAGCAGCTTGGCACAGTTCCTCGGGAGCTCCTACAATGAGCAGTTCTTC. This codes for CASSLAQFLGSSYNEQFF.